This T cell receptor beta chain derives from a study of blood T cell repertoires in COVID-19. Study background: Samples representing acute and convalescent COVID-19 were sourced from the United States, Italy and Spain. T cells, B-cell-depleted T cells, or PBMCs supplied cDNA or gDNA.

In the original workflow: From reference gene primer amplification, estimates of nucleated cell counts were derived. Measured with immunoSEQ multiplex PCR; TCRdb has only the in-frame clones, and not every one. Clonal size and the V and J genes are those of that table, whereas D and trimming came from the DNA. The sample lists 95,000 to 150,000 clones, about 80% occurring once. CDR3 length: 14 amino acids. Germline V gene data show CDR1 as KGHDR and CDR2 as SFDVKD. J was trimmed by 5 bases and V by 5 bases; bases with no gene match: 4. Sequences were obtained from peripheral blood. This chain connects TRBV24-1 to TRBJ2-5; 10 bases fit TRBD2. This receptor was identified in a man in his forties with active or convalescent COVID-19. CDR3 protein: CATSAAGGLETQYF. Written as DNA, the CDR3 is TGTGCCACCAGTGCAGCGGGGGGGCTCGAGACCCAGTACTTC.